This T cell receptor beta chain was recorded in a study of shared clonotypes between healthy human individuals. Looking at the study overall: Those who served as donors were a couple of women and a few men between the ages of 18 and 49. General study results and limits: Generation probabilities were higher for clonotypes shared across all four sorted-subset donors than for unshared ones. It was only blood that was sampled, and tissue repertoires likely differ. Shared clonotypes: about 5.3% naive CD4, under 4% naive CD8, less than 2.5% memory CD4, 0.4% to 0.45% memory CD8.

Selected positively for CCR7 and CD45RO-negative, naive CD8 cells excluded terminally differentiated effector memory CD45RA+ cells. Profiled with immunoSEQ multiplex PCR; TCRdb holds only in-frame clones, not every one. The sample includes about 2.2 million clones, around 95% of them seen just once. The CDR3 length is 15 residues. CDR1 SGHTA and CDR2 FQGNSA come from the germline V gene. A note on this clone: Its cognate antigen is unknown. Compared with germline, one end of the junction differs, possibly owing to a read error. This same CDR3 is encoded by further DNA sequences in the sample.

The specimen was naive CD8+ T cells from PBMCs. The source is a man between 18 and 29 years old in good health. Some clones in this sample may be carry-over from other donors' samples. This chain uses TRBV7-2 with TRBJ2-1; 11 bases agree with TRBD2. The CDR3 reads CASSLAGGYYNEQFF. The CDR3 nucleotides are TGTGCCAGCAGTTTAGCGGGAGGGTACTACAATGAGCAGTTCTTC.